This T cell receptor beta chain was identified in a study of blood T cell repertoires in COVID-19. Across the whole study: T cells, B-cell-depleted T cells, or PBMCs provided the cDNA or gDNA that served as material.

Germline-derived CDR1 and CDR2 are LGHNA and YSLEER. The CDR3 totals 15 residues. J lost 4 bases, V lost 1 base, and 3 bases had no gene match. Original handling: The authors estimated nucleated cell counts from reference gene primer amplification. TCRdb keeps only in-frame clones here, not all; method: immunoSEQ multiplex PCR. The DNA was the basis for D and trimming; V, J and clone size are from that table. Of about 240,000 clones listed, 86% were seen once; the top ten hold over 3%. The source of this sequence is a woman aged 25 to 45 who had recovered from COVID-19. Sequenced: peripheral blood. The J gene is TRBJ1-2, the V gene TRBV4-3; 10 bases match TRBD1. CDR3 sequence (DNA): TGCGCCAGCAGCCAAGCCCGGACAGGGGGCTATGGCTACACCTTC. Translating it yields CASSQARTGGYGYTF.